This T cell receptor (beta chain) comes out of a study of blood T cell repertoires in COVID-19. J lost 2 bases, V lost 3 bases, and 4 bases had no gene match. Germline assignment: CDR1 KGHDR and CDR2 SFDVKD. The CDR3 is 17 amino acids. Profiling relied on immunoSEQ multiplex PCR, and the TCRdb table lists in-frame clones only, not all of them. The table lists roughly 97,000 clones, roughly 91% of them singletons. This receptor was identified in a human donor in a cohort sampled during active COVID-19. The sequenced sample consisted of peripheral blood. The chain carries TRBV24-1 and TRBJ2-1; 12 bases are a match to TRBD2. The CDR3 region has the DNA TGTGCCACCAGTGATGCCCGGACTAGCGGGACCTACAATGAGCAGTTCTTC. Protein product: CATSDARTSGTYNEQFF.